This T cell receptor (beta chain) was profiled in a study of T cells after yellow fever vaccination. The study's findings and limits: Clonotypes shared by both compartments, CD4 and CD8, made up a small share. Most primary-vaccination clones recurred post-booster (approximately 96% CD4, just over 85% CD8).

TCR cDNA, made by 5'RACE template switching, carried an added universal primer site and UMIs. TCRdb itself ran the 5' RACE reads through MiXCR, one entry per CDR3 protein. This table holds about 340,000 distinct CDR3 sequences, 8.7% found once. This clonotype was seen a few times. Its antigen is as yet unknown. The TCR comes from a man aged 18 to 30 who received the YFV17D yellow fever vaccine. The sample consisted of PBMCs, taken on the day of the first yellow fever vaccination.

This CDR3 is CASSAHRDAPSGANVLTF. The CDR3 coding sequence is TGTGCCAGCAGCGCCCACCGGGACGCACCTTCTGGGGCCAACGTCCTGACTTTC. This chain connects TRBV5-6 to TRBJ2-6, with D perhaps being TRBD1 or TRBD2 (5 bases each). This CDR3 comprises 18 residues. V dropped 4 bases and J dropped 1 base, with 18 bases sitting between them. The germline V gene encodes CDR1 SGHDT and CDR2 YYEEEE.